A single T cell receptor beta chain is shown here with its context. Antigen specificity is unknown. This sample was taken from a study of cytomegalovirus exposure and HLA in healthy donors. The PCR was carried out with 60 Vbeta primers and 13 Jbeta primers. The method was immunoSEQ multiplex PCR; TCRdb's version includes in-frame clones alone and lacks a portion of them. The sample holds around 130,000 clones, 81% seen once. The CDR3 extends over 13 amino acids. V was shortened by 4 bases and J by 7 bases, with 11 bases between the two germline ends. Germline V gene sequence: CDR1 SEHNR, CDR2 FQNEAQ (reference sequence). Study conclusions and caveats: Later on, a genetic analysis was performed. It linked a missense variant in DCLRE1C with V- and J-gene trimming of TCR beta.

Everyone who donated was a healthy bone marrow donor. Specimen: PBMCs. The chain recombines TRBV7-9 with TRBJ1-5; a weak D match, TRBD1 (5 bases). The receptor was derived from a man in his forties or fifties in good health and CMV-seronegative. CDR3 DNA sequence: TGTGCCAGCAGCTCCCAGCAGGGACAGCCCCAGCATTTT. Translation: CASSSQQGQPQHF.